This T cell receptor beta chain is from a study of identical twins. Points from the study as a whole: Donors were not followed over many years; analysis was cross-sectional. The more abundant beta clonotypes in cord blood had fewer insertions, and memory repertoires did not show this.

In its sample, this clonotype was seen a few times. The antigen is undetermined. TCRdb reprocessed the 5' RACE reads with MiXCR, giving one entry per CDR3 protein. This table holds roughly 770,000 distinct CDR3 sequences, roughly 18% found once. Between the trimmed V and J ends, which lost 3 bases and 5 bases, there was a span of 25 bases. The CDR3 is 18 amino acids. Everyone who donated was a healthy Caucasian. The same sample was also used in a study of T cells expressing NK-cell markers. This second study says: Among the experiments, several used an anti-gamma-delta TCR antibody to restrict sorting to alpha-beta TCR T cells.

The rearrangement uses TRBV12-3 or TRBV12-4 and TRBJ1-1; D gene unclear. Sequencing was carried out using PBMCs. The clonotype was recovered from a young woman in good health. In DNA, the CDR3 is TGTGCCAGCAGTTTTGGGTCATGGGTCAGGTTGGGGTGGACTGAAGCTTTCTTT. This sequence encodes CASSFGSWVRLGWTEAFF.